This T cell receptor beta chain was recorded in a study of blood T cell repertoires in COVID-19. Whole-study context: PBMCs, B-cell-depleted T cells, or T cells provided the cDNA or gDNA that made up the material.

Per the authors' pipeline: Estimates of nucleated cell counts were drawn from the amplification of reference gene primers. The table came from immunoSEQ multiplex PCR; TCRdb's copy has only in-frame clones and leaves some out. Clone size and the V and J calls come from that table; the DNA yielded D and trimming. This table holds 250,000 to 300,000 clones, around 86% found once. To note about this clone: Additional DNA sequences in this sample encode the identical CDR3.

The receptor was isolated from a woman in her fifties or sixties with active or convalescent COVID-19. The sample consisted of peripheral blood.

The CDR3 nucleotides are TGTGCCAGCAGCCTTGGACTAGCGGGGGCATTAGATACGCAGTATTTT. Amino acids: CASSLGLAGALDTQYF. J is TRBJ2-3 and V is TRBV5-6, with 13 bases matching TRBD2. The V and J ends lost 4 bases and 5 bases, in that order; junction bases with no gene match: 7. The CDR3 runs to 16 residues. The germline gives CDR1 SGHDT, CDR2 YYEEEE.